This record concerns one T cell receptor beta chain sequence. Its antigen is undetermined. Data came from immunoSEQ multiplex PCR; TCRdb stores just in-frame clones and leaves some out. The sample lists roughly 9,600 clones; 66% were seen once. Time point given: after neoadjuvant nivolumab, at surgical resection. The CDR3 covers 15 residues. Germline CDR1 SEHNR, CDR2 FQNEAQ (reference sequence). Germline trimming cut 5 bases from V and 1 base from J; bases unmatched to any gene: 8. These data come from a study of neoadjuvant anti-PD-1 for oral cavity cancer. Study in general: Around day 43, patients without progression received a fourth nivolumab dose before surgery.

Overall study findings and caveats: Post-nivolumab, blood T cell clonality was significantly elevated in non-responders. With a few patients per group, TCR findings need larger cohorts. Higher pretreatment Treg/Th17 ratios tracked higher pretreatment blood clonality.

The receptor's source is a person aged 40-85 years with oral cavity squamous cell carcinoma. The sequencing here drew on PBMCs, taken after nivolumab (anti-PD-1) treatment. The chain has TRBV7-9 and TRBJ2-7; 7 bases line up with TRBD2. The CDR3 loop is CASSPGRGRSYEQYF. The CDR3 DNA sequence: TGTGCCAGCAGCCCGGGCCGCGGGAGATCCTACGAGCAGTACTTC.